This T cell receptor (beta chain) is drawn from a study of follicular helper T cells after annual influenza vaccination. Study findings and constraints: Only roughly 9-23% of analyzed cells yielded productive TCRB sequences. For non-cTfh compartments, undersampling could not be ruled out. ICOS+CD38+ cTfh clonality change tracked circulating plasmablast frequency change. Each annual vaccination recalled recurring oligoclonal ICOS+CD38+ cTfh clonotypes.

Here immunoSEQ multiplex PCR was the method, and the copy in TCRdb shows in-frame clones only, minus some. The data show roughly 13,000 clones, with 84% seen just once and around 0.27% held by the top ten. Time point described: 2014-2015 season, pre-vaccination. Concerning this clone: Its target is unknown.

This clonotype was obtained from an adult who received the influenza vaccine. The specimen was CXCR5- memory CD4+ T cells sorted from blood, collected on the day of influenza vaccination.

The CDR3 nucleotides are TGTGCCAGCAGCCCCACACAGGGGGACTATGGCTACACCTTC. It specifies CASSPTQGDYGYTF. The chain couples TRBV2 to TRBJ1-2; 8 positions agree with TRBD1. There are 14 residues in the CDR3. Germline values: CDR1 SNHLY, CDR2 FYNNEI. J gave up 3 bases and V 6 bases, and 6 bases lay outside the gene matches.